Shown below are 29 T cell receptor beta chains from a single sample sequenced in a study of control samples from healthy donors and cancer patients. TCRdb keeps only in-frame clones here, not all; method: immunoSEQ multiplex PCR. The sample yields about 140,000 clones, around 90% seen once. Sequencing used blood. The receptors come from a man aged 25-40 years in good health.

The gene calls are TRBV29-1 and TRBJ2-7, with D perhaps matching TRBD1 or TRBD2 (6 bases each). Germline V gene lookup returns CDR1 SQVTM and CDR2 ANQGSEA. This CDR3 is 15 amino acids long. V gave up 0 bases and J gave up 5 bases, with 17 bases separating them. CDR3 bases: TGCAGCGTTGAAGATGGTGACAAGGGGGGAGACGAGCAGTACTTC. This sequence encodes CSVEDGDKGGDEQYF.

This chain uses TRBV5-1 with TRBJ2-5; D perhaps matches TRBD2 (6 bases). V was cut by 4 bases and J by 0 bases, with 7 bases left in between. Looked up from germline, CDR1 is SGHRS and CDR2 is YFSETQ. This CDR3 is built from 13 residues. The CDR3 reads CASSRDYQETQYF. The CDR3 nucleotides are TGCGCCAGCAGCCGGGACTACCAAGAGACCCAGTACTTC.

The rearrangement joins TRBV7-2 to TRBJ2-2; D not resolved. V dropped 8 bases and J dropped 8 bases, with 9 bases sitting between them. Germline CDR1 SGHTA, CDR2 FQGNSA. The CDR3 is made up of 11 amino acids. The CDR3 reads CASQAEGELFF. For the CDR3, the DNA is TGTGCCAGCCAGGCGGAAGGGGAGCTGTTTTTT. The full variable domain, in which reference TRBV7-2 and TRBJ2-2 provide the parts outside the CDR3, is GAGVSQSPSNKVTEKGKDVELRCDPISGHTALYWYRQSLGQGLEFLIYFQGNSAPDKSGLPSDRFSAERTGGSVSTLTIQRTQQEDSAVYLCASQAEGELFFGEGSRLTVL.

The chain couples TRBV6-5 to TRBJ2-7; a weak D match, TRBD2 (6 bases). Germline CDR1 MNHEY, CDR2 SVGAGI. The V and J ends lost 7 bases and 5 bases respectively, with 21 bases between them. The CDR3 extends over 15 amino acids. CDR3 protein: CASKLNAGTPNEQYF. In nucleotides, the CDR3 is TGTGCCAGCAAACTAAACGCCGGGACTCCCAACGAGCAGTACTTC.

The V gene is TRBV14, the J gene TRBJ1-2; TRBD1 matches at 10 bases. Unmatched junction bases numbered 7, after V lost 4 bases and J lost 5 bases. The CDR3 sequence is 15 residues long. Germline-derived CDR1 and CDR2 are SGHDN and FVKESK. In DNA form, the CDR3 reads TGTGCCAGCAGCCCACCTGGGACAGGGGTTTATGGCTACACCTTC. It translates to CASSPPGTGVYGYTF.

This chain uses TRBV30 with TRBJ1-1; D may be TRBD1 (6 bases). Trimming shortened V by 3 bases and J by 2 bases, and 13 bases separated the two germline ends. The CDR3 covers 14 residues. Germline V gene data show CDR1 as GTSNPN and CDR2 as SVGIG (reference sequence). The CDR3 nucleotides are TGTGCCTGGAGAAGGGGGGGCGGCAACACTGAAGCTTTCTTT. Protein sequence: CAWRRGGGNTEAFF. Drawing the rest from reference TRBV30 and TRBJ1-1, the complete variable domain is SQTIHQWPATLVQPVGSPLSLECTVEGTSNPNLYWYRQAAGRGLQLLFYSVGIGQISSEVPQNLSASRPQDRQFILSSKKLLLSDSGFYLCAWRRGGGNTEAFFGQGTRLTVV.

The rearrangement uses TRBV12-3 or TRBV12-4 and TRBJ1-1, with D unresolved. The CDR3 has 13 residues. V shed 5 bases and J shed 2 bases, with 9 bases lying between them. The CDR3 sequence is CASSQTANTEAFF. In DNA, the CDR3 is TGTGCCAGCAGTCAAACAGCCAACACTGAAGCTTTCTTT.

V is TRBV11-3 and J is TRBJ2-7, with no clear D. The CDR3 is 14 amino acids. Between the trimmed V and J ends, which lost 3 bases and 0 bases, there was a span of 9 bases. Germline CDR1 is SGHNT and CDR2 is YENEEA. The CDR3 DNA follows: TGTGCCAGCAGCTTGTCGTATAGCTCCTACGAGCAGTACTTC. Its translation is CASSLSYSSYEQYF.

This clone was detected a few times. CDR3 sequence reads: CATSDSGLAEVDEQFF. In nucleotides, the CDR3 is TGTGCCACCAGTGACTCGGGACTAGCGGAGGTAGATGAGCAGTTCTTC. This rearrangement joins TRBV24-1 to TRBJ2-1, with 11 positions matching TRBD2. Germline loops: CDR1 KGHDR, CDR2 SFDVKD. Unmatched junction bases numbered 9, after V lost 4 bases and J lost 8 bases. The CDR3 covers 16 residues.

The chain recombines TRBV24-1 with TRBJ2-2, with TRBD1 matching over 8 bases. There are 16 residues in the CDR3. Trimming cost V 4 bases and J 2 bases; bases outside gene matches: 5. Germline V lookup: CDR1 KGHDR, CDR2 SFDVKD. CDR3 residues: CATSDPGTGNTGELFF. The CDR3 DNA is TGTGCCACCAGTGACCCCGGGACAGGAAACACCGGGGAGCTGTTTTTT.

The V gene is TRBV5-6, the J gene TRBJ2-1, with 8 bases fitting TRBD2. Germline CDR1 SGHDT, CDR2 YYEEEE. V dropped 5 bases and J dropped 8; count of bases not matched to a gene: 6. CDR3 length: 13 amino acids. This CDR3 is CASSPGTSYEQFF. The CDR3 nucleotides read TGTGCCAGCAGTCCCGGGACTAGTTATGAGCAGTTCTTC.

This clone has more than one count but fewer than ten. V gene TRBV4-3 combines with J gene TRBJ1-6; D is ambiguous. The germline V gene encodes CDR1 LGHNA and CDR2 YSLEER. Trimming took off 0 bases at V and 9 bases at J, with 12 bases between the two ends. This CDR3 region has 15 residues. CDR3 residues: CASSQDPFLGSPLHF. The DNA of the CDR3 is TGCGCCAGCAGCCAAGATCCATTTTTAGGTTCACCCCTCCACTTT.

The CDR3 DNA is TGTGCCAGCAGCCGCGGACAGGGGACCTACGAGCAGTACTTC. Encoded protein: CASSRGQGTYEQYF. This rearrangement joins TRBV11-1 to TRBJ2-7; 9 nucleotides agree with TRBD1. The germline CDR1 and CDR2 sequences are SGHAT and FQDESV (reference sequence). Unmatched junction bases numbered 4, after V lost 5 bases and J lost 2 bases. This CDR3 region has 14 residues.

This clone was detected only once. This sequence joins TRBV27 and TRBJ2-1; 14 bases match TRBD2. This CDR3 comprises 16 residues. Trimming took 5 bases from V and 7 from J; bases not matched to a gene: 7. Germline CDR1 and CDR2: MNHEY and SMNVEV (reference sequence). CDR3 coding DNA: TGTGCCAGCAGTCCCCTGACTAGCGGGAGGGGGAATGAGCAGTTCTTC. This encodes CASSPLTSGRGNEQFF.

This chain joins TRBV5-8 and TRBJ1-3; the D is unclear. The V end was cut by 7 bases, the J end by 3 bases, with 14 bases between. The CDR3 has 14 amino acids. CDR1 and CDR2 from the germline V gene are SGHTS and YDEGEE. The CDR3 reads CASSKGGSGNTIYF. The CDR3, as DNA: TGTGCCAGCTCCAAGGGAGGGAGTGGAAACACCATATATTTT.

This clone appeared a single time. The gene calls are TRBV6-5 and TRBJ1-1, with D possibly TRBD1 on 5 matching bases. The V gene lost 6 bases and the J gene lost 1 base, with 12 bases spanning the gap. The CDR3 extends over 14 amino acids. Germline-derived CDR1 and CDR2 are MNHEY and SVGAGI. CDR3 amino acids: CASRIMGPNTEAFF. The DNA for the CDR3 is TGTGCCAGCAGGATAATGGGACCGAACACTGAAGCTTTCTTT.

V is TRBV7-2 and J is TRBJ2-5; D remains unclear. Germline V lookup: CDR1 SGHTA, CDR2 FQGNSA. The CDR3 is 12 amino acids. The ends were cut back, 3 bases at V and 2 bases at J, with 4 bases in the middle. CDR3 DNA: TGTGCCAGCAGCTTCTGGCAAGAGACCCAGTACTTC. Translated, it gives CASSFWQETQYF.

The chain employs TRBV11-2 and TRBJ1-2; D is possibly TRBD1 (6 bases). The V gene's germline CDR1 is SGHAT and CDR2 FQNNGV. The CDR3 has 13 residues. Trimming removed 2 bases at V and 8 bases at J, with 12 bases between. Here the CDR3 reads CASSLTGFVGYTF. The CDR3 DNA reads TGTGCCAGCAGCTTAACAGGGTTTGTAGGCTACACCTTC.

V and J are TRBV3-1 (or the pseudogene TRBV3-2) and TRBJ2-7, with D possibly matching TRBD1 (5 bases). The CDR3 length is 12 residues. Trimming stripped 1 base from V and 7 bases from J, with 8 bases between. Germline loops: CDR1 LGHDT, CDR2 YNNKEL (reference sequence). CDR3 nucleotides: TGTGCCAGCAGCCAAGGGAAGGGGGAGCAGTACTTC. Protein: CASSQGKGEQYF.

The chain combines TRBV19 with TRBJ1-5, with TRBD1 matching over 9 bases. In germline, CDR1 is LNHDA, CDR2 SQIVND (reference sequence). V lost 4 bases, J lost 2 bases, and 9 bases stayed unmatched. The CDR3 has 17 residues. The CDR3 here is CASSTIGTGGGNQPQHF. Written as DNA, the CDR3 is TGTGCCAGTAGTACCATAGGAACAGGGGGCGGCAATCAGCCCCAGCATTTT.

The chain uses TRBV5-4 and TRBJ1-1; no firm D call. The CDR3 sequence is 13 residues long. Germline V CDR1 and CDR2: SGHNT, YYREEE (reference sequence). V lost 2 bases and J 1 base, leaving 6 bases between the germline ends. The CDR3 spells CASSFGGNTEAFF. In nucleotides, the CDR3 is TGTGCCAGCAGCTTCGGAGGGAACACTGAAGCTTTCTTT.

As concerns this clone: The same CDR3 can be traced to other DNA sequences in this sample. The J gene is TRBJ2-5, the V gene TRBV5-1; TRBD2 matches at 7 bases. V dropped 0 bases and J dropped 2; count of bases not matched to a gene: 4. The CDR3 length is 15 residues. Looked up from germline, CDR1 is SGHRS and CDR2 is YFSETQ. CDR3 amino acids: CASSLVASGQETQYF. CDR3 nucleotide sequence: TGCGCCAGCAGCTTGGTCGCTAGCGGACAAGAGACCCAGTACTTC.

V is TRBV2 and J is TRBJ1-1, with 7 bases fitting TRBD1. V gave up 6 bases and J gave up 3 bases; unmatched junction bases: 4. The germline V gene encodes CDR1 SNHLY and CDR2 FYNNEI. The CDR3 is 13 residues long. This CDR3 reads CASRGQGDTEAFF. The CDR3, as DNA: TGTGCCAGCAGGGGGCAGGGGGACACTGAAGCTTTCTTT. The full variable domain, in which reference TRBV2 and TRBJ1-1 provide the parts outside the CDR3, is EPEVTQTPSHQVTQMGQEVILRCVPISNHLYFYWYRQILGQKVEFLVSFYNNEISEKSEIFDDQFSVERPDGSNFTLKIRSTKLEDSAMYFCASRGQGDTEAFFGQGTRLTVV.

The V gene is TRBV6-5, the J gene TRBJ1-3, with D possibly being TRBD1 (6 bases). The length of the CDR3 is 15 residues. Germline V lookup: CDR1 MNHEY, CDR2 SVGAGI. V was shortened by 2 bases and J by 3 bases, with 11 bases between the two germline ends. The CDR3 is CASSYATGLGNTIYF. The CDR3, as DNA: TGTGCCAGCAGTTACGCGACAGGCCTTGGAAACACCATATATTTT.

The chain employs TRBV6-2 or TRBV6-3 and TRBJ2-1; 8 bases line up with TRBD2. J gave up 10 bases and V 0 bases, and 11 bases lay outside the gene matches. Per germline, CDR1 MNHEY and CDR2 SVGEGT. This CDR3 contains 16 residues. The CDR3 DNA sequence: TGTGCCAGCAGTTACTCGAGAGAGAGCGGGGGACGAGAGCAGTTCTTC. Its translation is CASSYSRESGGREQFF.

This sequence joins TRBV5-1 and TRBJ2-7; D gene uncertain. Trimming removed 0 bases from V and 2 bases from J, with 9 bases in between. In germline, CDR1 is SGHRS, CDR2 YFSETQ. CDR3 length: 14 amino acids. DNA for the CDR3: TGCGCCAGCAGCTTGGCCTACAGCGCCTACGAGCAGTACTTC. It translates to CASSLAYSAYEQYF.

The CDR3 sequence is CASSLAGLGTEAFF. The CDR3, as DNA: TGTGCCAGCAGCTTGGCAGGTCTCGGCACTGAAGCTTTCTTT. This chain links TRBV5-4 with TRBJ1-1; unclear D gene. In germline, CDR1 is SGHNT, CDR2 YYREEE (reference sequence). The CDR3 runs 14 residues. Trimming removed 0 bases from V and 4 bases from J, with 10 bases in between.

This chain uses TRBV30 with TRBJ2-2; TRBD2 agrees at 8 bases. The CDR3 runs 16 residues. Germline lookup yields CDR1 GTSNPN and CDR2 SVGIG (reference sequence). V shed 2 bases, J shed 2 bases, and the junction held 7 bases outside the gene matches. The CDR3 nucleotides read TGTGCCTGGAGTACCGGGACTAGGATAAACACCGGGGAGCTGTTTTTT. Protein sequence: CAWSTGTRINTGELFF. Together with reference TRBV30 and TRBJ2-2, the CDR3 gives the full variable domain: SQTIHQWPATLVQPVGSPLSLECTVEGTSNPNLYWYRQAAGRGLQLLFYSVGIGQISSEVPQNLSASRPQDRQFILSSKKLLLSDSGFYLCAWSTGTRINTGELFFGEGSRLTVL.

This chain uses TRBV11-2 with TRBJ2-2; no clear D. Trimming removed 5 bases at V and 0 bases at J, with 7 bases between. In germline, CDR1 is SGHAT, CDR2 FQNNGV. The CDR3 extends over 14 amino acids. CDR3 sequence (DNA): TGTGCCAGCAGCCCAATGCCGAACACCGGGGAGCTGTTTTTT. Its translation is CASSPMPNTGELFF.